Presented here are 7 T cell receptor beta chains from one specimen sequenced in a study of molecular identifiers for immune sequencing clone quantification. MiXCR was run by TCRdb on the PCR reads, yielding one entry per CDR3 protein. Here the sample spans 97,000 or so distinct CDR3 sequences, 24% being singletons. Sequencing input: naive CD8+ T cells from blood, with Jurkat cell RNA spiked in. Subset: FACS-sorted CD8+CD4-CCR7+CD45RA+ naive T cells. The receptor set was obtained from a human donor in good health. Some libraries in this study had Jurkat cell RNA spiked in.

This clonotype was detected many times. This sequence joins TRBV7-2 and TRBJ2-4; D is uncertain. The CDR3 has 13 amino acids. The ends were cut back, 7 bases at V and 5 bases at J, with 12 bases in the middle. Germline values: CDR1 SGHTA, CDR2 FQGNSA. CDR3 region: CASTKNQENIQYF. The CDR3 bases are TGTGCCAGCACCAAGAACCAGGAAAACATTCAGTACTTC.

As concerns this clonotype: A single base separates this from a much larger clone, so it may be a read error. Here the CDR3 omits its conserved ending phenylalanine or tryptophan, so a read error is the likely source. The chain joins TRBV7-9 to TRBJ1-2, with 12 positions matching TRBD1. Trimming cost V 3 bases and J 8 bases; bases outside gene matches: 10. The V gene's germline CDR1 is SEHNR and CDR2 FQNEAQ (reference sequence). This CDR3 region has 16 residues. In DNA form, the CDR3 reads TGTGCCAGCAGCTTTCTGCCCGGGACAGGGGGCGCGGGCTACACCCTC. It encodes CASSFLPGTGGAGYTL.

There are many counts of this clonotype. The V call is TRBV5-5, the J call TRBJ1-1; possible D gene TRBD1, 5 bases. Trimming took 2 bases from V and 1 from J, leaving 15 bases between them. The CDR3 is made up of 16 amino acids. CDR1 is SGHKS and CDR2 is YYEKEE in the germline V gene (reference sequence). The CDR3 reads CASSFGPPTENTEAFF. The DNA of the CDR3 is TGTGCCAGCAGCTTTGGTCCACCGACAGAGAACACTGAAGCTTTCTTT.

This clonotype was observed many times. The genes are TRBV12-3 or TRBV12-4 and TRBJ1-1; D gene uncertain. V lost 5 bases, J lost 0 bases, and 7 bases lay in between. CDR3 length: 13 amino acids. The CDR3 sequence is CASSDPMNTEAFF. CDR3 bases: TGTGCCAGCAGTGACCCGATGAACACTGAAGCTTTCTTT.

This clonotype came up a few times. The chain uses TRBV6-2 or TRBV6-3 and TRBJ2-2; 8 positions agree with TRBD1. V gave up 0 bases and J gave up 4 bases; unmatched junction bases: 4. Germline CDR1 and CDR2: MNHEY and SVGEGT. This CDR3 contains 16 residues. The CDR3 loop reads CASSYSVRGLTGELFF. CDR3 bases: TGTGCCAGCAGTTACTCTGTCAGGGGGCTCACCGGGGAGCTGTTTTTT.

At least ten counts were recorded for this clonotype. The V call is TRBV9, the J call TRBJ2-7; 9 bases map to TRBD2. Germline CDR1 SGDLS, CDR2 YYNGEE. The V and J ends lost 0 bases and 6 bases, in that order; junction bases with no gene match: 4. The length of the CDR3 is 14 residues. This CDR3 is CASSVVSGSGEQYF. The DNA of the CDR3 is TGTGCCAGCAGCGTAGTTAGCGGGAGCGGCGAGCAGTACTTC.

This clonotype was detected a few times. The chain carries TRBV25-1 and TRBJ1-5; no reliable D call. V was cut by 3 bases and J by 0 bases, with 9 bases left in between. Per the germline V gene, CDR1 is MGHDK and CDR2 is SYGVNS. CDR3 length: 15 residues. The chain's CDR3 is CASSDGEYSNQPQHF. Written as DNA, the CDR3 is TGTGCCAGCAGTGATGGGGAATATAGCAATCAGCCCCAGCATTTT.